The 25 T cell receptor beta chains below were found in one sample sequenced in a study of T cell responses to AZD1222 COVID-19 vaccine. TCRdb's table, derived via immunoSEQ multiplex PCR, lists solely in-frame clones and lacks some. In the table there are some 120,000 clones, 80% to 90% of which are singletons. The sequences come from peripheral blood, collected 28 days after the second AZD1222 dose. These receptors came from an adult who received the AZD1222 COVID-19 vaccine.

A few counts support this clone. V gene TRBV19 combines with J gene TRBJ1-2; unclear D gene. Germline assignment: CDR1 LNHDA and CDR2 SQIVND (reference sequence). Trimming took 5 bases from V and 6 from J, leaving 22 bases between them. This CDR3 contains 16 residues. The CDR3 sequence: CASSPFPLLPPDGYTF. CDR3 sequence (DNA): TGTGCCAGTAGTCCATTCCCCCTCCTGCCTCCGGATGGCTACACCTTC.

This chain joins TRBV6-5 and TRBJ1-2, with D tentatively TRBD1 (5 bases). Trimming took 2 bases from V and 8 from J, leaving 9 bases between them. The germline gives CDR1 MNHEY, CDR2 SVGAGI. This CDR3 contains 12 residues. CDR3 in amino acids: CASSYQGGGYTF. The CDR3 DNA sequence: TGTGCCAGCAGTTACCAGGGAGGGGGCTACACCTTC.

This chain joins TRBV27 and TRBJ1-6; 7 nucleotides line up with TRBD1. Germline CDR1 is MNHEY and CDR2 is SMNVEV (reference sequence). The CDR3 totals 14 residues. Unmatched junction bases numbered 8, after V lost 10 bases and J lost 5 bases. This CDR3 reads CATWTGQNNSPLHF. CDR3 nucleotides: TGTGCCACATGGACAGGCCAGAATAATTCACCCCTCCACTTT.

This chain connects TRBV6-6 to TRBJ2-1, with a possible D match to TRBD2 (5 bases). V lost 4 bases and J lost 0, with 13 bases in between. The CDR3 has 16 amino acids. The germline V gene has CDR1 MNHNY and CDR2 SVGAGI (reference sequence). The CDR3 DNA reads as TGTGCCAGCAGTTTTGTTGGAGGAAGCTCCTACAATGAGCAGTTCTTC. It is translated as CASSFVGGSSYNEQFF.

The V gene is TRBV6-5, the J gene TRBJ1-2, with D perhaps matching TRBD1 (5 bases). Germline V gene data show CDR1 as MNHEY and CDR2 as SVGAGI. This CDR3 region has 12 residues. V was cut by 6 bases and J by 7 bases, with 12 bases left in between. The CDR3 coding sequence is TGTGCCAGCAGCGATCCAGGGCTTGGCTACACCTTC. Its protein product is CASSDPGLGYTF.

J is TRBJ2-3 and V is TRBV7-2; a weak D match, TRBD2 (6 bases). Germline-derived CDR1 and CDR2 are SGHTA and FQGNSA. The CDR3 runs to 16 residues. V dropped 3 bases and J dropped 2 bases, with 15 bases sitting between them. Here the CDR3 reads CASSFPPGGNTDTQYF. DNA of the CDR3: TGTGCCAGCAGCTTCCCGCCCGGCGGGAACACAGATACGCAGTATTTT.

This clone showed up just a few times. The chain combines TRBV6-2 or TRBV6-3 with TRBJ2-7; D is uncertain. The CDR3 is 13 residues long. V lost 0 bases to trimming and J lost 6 bases, with 9 bases between them. Germline-derived CDR1 and CDR2 are MNHEY and SVGEGT. Written as DNA, the CDR3 is TGTGCCAGCAGTTACTCGGGCCGACCCGAGCAGTACTTC. It encodes CASSYSGRPEQYF.

The chain joins TRBV6-1 to TRBJ2-1; D is unresolved. Trimming cost V 2 bases and J 10 bases, with 3 bases left between them. CDR1 is MNHNS and CDR2 is SASEGT in the germline V gene. CDR3 length: 10 residues. The CDR3 nucleotides are TGTGCCAGCAGTGAACCAGAGCAGTTCTTC. Amino acid sequence: CASSEPEQFF.

V and J are TRBV19 and TRBJ2-7; 7 bases fit TRBD2. The length of the CDR3 is 15 residues. Per the germline V gene, CDR1 is LNHDA and CDR2 is SQIVND (reference sequence). Trimming took 7 bases from V and 5 from J; bases not matched to a gene: 14. CDR3 nucleotides: TGTGCCAGTACCCGAAAGGGTGCGGGGAGGGACGAGCAGTACTTC. It is translated as CASTRKGAGRDEQYF.

This rearrangement joins TRBV6-2 or TRBV6-3 to TRBJ1-1; maybe TRBD1 (5 bases). Germline CDR1 and CDR2: MNHEY and SVGEGT. The CDR3 has 18 residues. V was shortened by 0 bases and J by 0 bases, with 17 bases between the two germline ends. The CDR3 nucleotides read TGTGCCAGCAGTTACTCACCTGGGGGGTCGGTACTGAACACTGAAGCTTTCTTT. Its protein product is CASSYSPGGSVLNTEAFF.

The chain has TRBV6-1 and TRBJ1-1, with D possibly matching TRBD1 (5 bases). The CDR3 is 14 amino acids. The germline gives CDR1 MNHNS, CDR2 SASEGT. V lost 1 base, J lost 5 bases, and 11 bases lay in between. CDR3 residues: CASSEGPGRTEAFF. Written as DNA, the CDR3 is TGTGCCAGCAGTGAAGGCCCGGGGCGGACTGAAGCTTTCTTT.

The chain joins TRBV7-2 to TRBJ1-3, with a possible D match to TRBD1 (6 bases). The CDR3 spans 13 residues. In germline, CDR1 is SGHTA, CDR2 FQGNSA. Trimming stripped 4 bases from V and 4 bases from J, with 8 bases between. DNA for the CDR3: TGTGCCAGCAGCTCCGACAGGGGAAACACCATATATTTT. Its protein is CASSSDRGNTIYF.

The chain links TRBV18 to TRBJ2-1; D is unclear. Trimming took off 2 bases at V and 3 bases at J, with 11 bases between the two ends. Germline CDR1 KGHSH, CDR2 LQKENI. The length of the CDR3 is 15 residues. As DNA, the CDR3 is TGTGCCAGCTCACCAATGCAGCCCCTCTACAATGAGCAGTTCTTC. This codes for CASSPMQPLYNEQFF.

This rearrangement joins TRBV11-2 to TRBJ1-6, with 9 bases fitting TRBD1. The CDR3 consists of 15 residues. Germline loops: CDR1 SGHAT, CDR2 FQNNGV. V lost 2 bases, J lost 7 bases, and 3 bases stayed unmatched. The CDR3 bases are TGTGCCAGCAGCTTACCGGGACAGGGAAATTCACCCCTCCACTTT. Residues: CASSLPGQGNSPLHF.

This clone was observed once. The chain employs TRBV19 and TRBJ1-2, with D maybe TRBD1 (6 bases). The length of the CDR3 is 17 residues. The V gene lost 7 bases and the J gene lost 3 bases, with 24 bases spanning the gap. CDR1 is LNHDA, CDR2 SQIVND, per germline (reference sequence). CDR3 sequence (DNA): TGTGCCAGTACCGAATCTTTGGGGGGGCGGTGGGACTATGGCTACACCTTC. Its translation is CASTESLGGRWDYGYTF.

The gene calls are TRBV3-1 (or the pseudogene TRBV3-2) and TRBJ2-7, with TRBD2 matching over 8 bases. V shed 1 base and J 2 bases; nucleotides not matched to a gene: 1. CDR1 and CDR2 (germline): LGHDT, YNNKEL (reference sequence). The CDR3 has 14 residues. The CDR3, as DNA: TGTGCCAGCAGCCAAGTAGCGGGGCCCTACGAGCAGTACTTC. This translates into CASSQVAGPYEQYF.

The chain links TRBV19 to TRBJ2-7; D gene ambiguous. This CDR3 spans 14 amino acids. V was shortened by 5 bases and J by 2 bases, with 13 bases between the two germline ends. Germline CDR1 is LNHDA and CDR2 is SQIVND (reference sequence). The CDR3 reads CASSVRAPTYEQYF. CDR3 DNA sequence: TGTGCCAGTAGTGTTAGGGCCCCTACCTACGAGCAGTACTTC.

In DNA, the CDR3 is TGCGCCGACCCGGGTTTTTTGGAGCCGAAAAGATTGACCCAGTACTTC. This sequence encodes CADPGFLEPKRLTQYF. The rearrangement joins TRBV10-1 to TRBJ2-5; D unresolved. Germline CDR1 is WNHNN and CDR2 is SYGVQD (reference sequence). The CDR3 has 16 residues. V gave up 11 bases and J gave up 7 bases, with 29 bases separating them.

The J gene is TRBJ2-1, the V gene TRBV19; D may match TRBD1 or TRBD2 (5 bases each). V was pared by 3 bases and J by 6 bases, with 15 bases between. The germline V gene encodes CDR1 LNHDA and CDR2 SQIVND (reference sequence). The CDR3 sequence is 15 residues long. In DNA, the CDR3 is TGTGCCAGTAGTATGGGAGACAGACGGTTCAATGAGCAGTTCTTC. This codes for CASSMGDRRFNEQFF. Variable domain in full (rest from reference TRBV19 and TRBJ2-1): DGGITQSPKYLFRKEGQNVTLSCEQNLNHDAMYWYRQDPGQGLRLIYYSQIVNDFQKGDIAEGYSVSREKKESFPLTVTSAQKNPTAFYLCASSMGDRRFNEQFFGPGTRLTVL.

V is TRBV4-2 and J is TRBJ1-5, with D uncertain. V lost 1 base and J 1 base, leaving 14 bases between the germline ends. This CDR3 region has 17 residues. Per germline, CDR1 LGHNA and CDR2 YNFKEQ. DNA for the CDR3: TGTGCCAGCAGCCAAGTCTCAGGCGGTCTGAGCAATCAGCCCCAGCATTTT. Encoded protein: CASSQVSGGLSNQPQHF.

This clone occurred a few times. The chain recombines TRBV19 with TRBJ1-5; 7 positions match TRBD1. The V segment lost 8 bases and the J segment 1 base; nucleotides outside the gene matches: 8. Per the germline V gene, CDR1 is LNHDA and CDR2 is SQIVND (reference sequence). The CDR3 is made up of 15 amino acids. CDR3 loop: CASGDRPWSNQPQHF. The CDR3 region has the DNA TGTGCCAGTGGGGACAGACCCTGGAGCAATCAGCCCCAGCATTTT.

This clone was detected once. The chain joins TRBV4-2 to TRBJ1-1, with 8 bases lining up with TRBD1. V lost 4 bases to trimming and J lost 0 bases; unmatched junction nucleotides: 13. The germline gives CDR1 LGHNA, CDR2 YNFKEQ. The CDR3 length is 18 residues. The CDR3 bases are TGTGCCAGCAGCCGCAGACAACCGGGACAGGATATGAACACTGAAGCTTTCTTT. This encodes CASSRRQPGQDMNTEAFF.

The chain is built from TRBV5-5 and TRBJ2-7; D gene ambiguous. This CDR3 is 13 amino acids long. V shed 1 base and J shed 2 bases, with 7 bases lying between them. Germline V gene lookup returns CDR1 SGHKS and CDR2 YYEKEE (reference sequence). The CDR3 region is CASSLRGTYEQYF. The CDR3 DNA follows: TGTGCCAGCAGCTTGCGTGGGACCTACGAGCAGTACTTC.

The V gene is TRBV7-3, the J gene TRBJ2-2; TRBD1 matches 7 bases. V shed 0 bases and J 8 bases; nucleotides not matched to a gene: 3. Germline V gene lookup returns CDR1 SGHTA and CDR2 FQGTGA. The CDR3 consists of 14 residues. The DNA of the CDR3 is TGTGCCAGCAGCTTAACGTCAGGGGGTGGGGAGCTGTTTTTT. This codes for CASSLTSGGGELFF. The variable domain in full, completed from reference TRBV7-3 and TRBJ2-2, reads GAGVSQTPSNKVTEKGKYVELRCDPISGHTALYWYRQSLGQGPEFLIYFQGTGAADDSGLPNDRFFAVRPEGSVSTLKIQRTERGDSAVYLCASSLTSGGGELFFGEGSRLTVL.

V gene TRBV5-1 combines with J gene TRBJ2-3; unclear D gene. V lost 0 bases to trimming and J lost 2 bases, with 4 bases between them. This CDR3 spans 13 amino acids. Germline V lookup: CDR1 SGHRS, CDR2 YFSETQ. CDR3 sequence reads: CASSLDYTDTQYF. CDR3 bases: TGCGCCAGCAGCTTGGACTACACAGATACGCAGTATTTT.